Listed below are T cell receptor beta chains from one sample, sequenced in a study of metastatic and nonmetastatic thyroid tumors. Using MiXCR, TCRdb reanalyzed the PCR reads. This sample has some 37,000 clones, with 20% to 25% found just once. Specimen: blood. The receptors stem from a female donor with papillary thyroid cancer or a benign thyroid nodule (not recorded which). Some clones in this sample may be carry-over from other donors' samples. The conserved cysteine and the conserved F or W are not part of the CDR3 here.

V gene,CDR3 protein
TRBV6-1,ASSDGLAGGLGDEQY
TRBV20-1,SARRTSDTQY
TRBV6-1,ASSGAGWETQY
TRBV5-1,ASSLASLAGVSYNEQF
TRBV5-6,ASSFMRTDTQY
TRBV5-1,ASSATTGADTQY
TRBV12-3/TRBV12-4,ASSPTSGRGTEQY
TRBV27,ASLIWRGQYAESF
TRBV5-1,ASSLGVGFGSYEQY
TRBV15,ATSRVGGVTDTQY
TRBV6-1,ASSDPKDRGSGYT
TRBV6-1,ASTLWAAQNTEAF
TRBV20-1,SARQGDTEAF
TRBV20-1,SASHRGSGGTDTQY
TRBV10-3,AIGQGEQPQH
TRBV20-1,SARDGTGPDTQY
TRBV4-1,ASGRGTDADTQY
TRBV4-1,AISRHSGNTGELF
TRBV5-1,ASSLGKVGEQGYT
TRBV30,AWRTGVGGVNEQF
TRBV20-1,SARQGGQPQH
TRBV19,ASSMRPGGPQPQH
TRBV28,ASRTGGTSYEQY
TRBV18,ASSQTGSTNEKLF
TRBV10-2,ASSRTGFDEQY
TRBV12-3/TRBV12-4,ARSRGRASEQF
TRBV5-4,ASSLAGGETQY
TRBV20-1,SATGGNRTTSSGANVLT
TRBV7-2,ASSLVGNEQF
TRBV27,ASSLVLGGRATYGYT
TRBV19,ASRELAGITGELF
TRBV7-9,ASSDRGANVLT
TRBV6-1,ASEGDRRGYT
TRBV20-1,SASPGTSENSGYT
TRBV11-3,ASRAGVNEQF
TRBV7-3,ASSLHQGSDGYT
TRBV5-6,ASSRGTSGTKISYEQY
TRBV5-1,ASSLGLAGVYEQF
TRBV5-1,ASSLVWPLANTGELF
TRBV6-2/TRBV6-3,ASSYSRAKGAALWAYGYT
TRBV2,ASSDDSGSSYEQY
TRBV30,AWSEDTQY
TRBV11-1,ASSLYGDINTGELF
TRBV20-1,SSRLGTGTDTQY
TRBV20-1,SARALNTQY
TRBV12-3/TRBV12-4,ASSSPGTADREY
TRBV15,ATNERGDTEAF
TRBV6-1,ASMRTENTEAF
TRBV24-1,ATSDQLAWY